The 19 T cell receptor beta chains in this list originate from one sample, sequenced in a study of a mutant IDH1 vaccine in newly diagnosed glioma. Their recognized antigens are unknown. Time point here: week 35, safety follow-up. It was 300 ug of mutant IDH1 20-mer peptide that made up each vaccine dose, given with topical imiquimod. Repertoires were generated with immunoSEQ multiplex PCR, while TCRdb's copy carries only in-frame clones and drops some. In the table there are 30,000 or so clones, approximately 82% of which are singletons. Here the sequenced sample was PBMCs, taken from a glioma patient whose treatment included an IDH1 peptide vaccine. These TCRs come from a woman in her late teens or twenties with glioma.

This chain uses TRBV30 with TRBJ1-4; 7 positions agree with TRBD1. Germline V gene sequence: CDR1 GTSNPN, CDR2 SVGIG (reference sequence). The trim removed 3 bases at V and 4 bases at J, leaving 5 bases unmatched. The CDR3 has 14 amino acids. The chain's CDR3 is CAWRGTAYNEKLFF. The CDR3 nucleotides are TGTGCCTGGAGGGGGACAGCTTATAATGAAAAACTGTTTTTT.

The chain is built from TRBV27 and TRBJ2-2; 8 bases are shared with TRBD2. V gave up 0 bases and J gave up 7 bases; unmatched junction bases: 4. CDR1 is MNHEY, CDR2 SMNVEV, per germline (reference sequence). The CDR3 sequence is 15 residues long. The CDR3 sequence is CASSLSAGVGGELFF. CDR3 sequence (DNA): TGTGCCAGCAGTTTATCAGCGGGAGTGGGCGGGGAGCTGTTTTTT.

The V gene is TRBV5-8, the J gene TRBJ2-3; the match to TRBD2 covers 7 bases. CDR3 length equals 16 residues. Germline V gene lookup returns CDR1 SGHTS and CDR2 YDEGEE. Germline trimming cut 0 bases from V and 2 bases from J; bases unmatched to any gene: 6. The CDR3 region is CASSLEVGLITDTQYF. The CDR3 DNA is TGTGCCAGCAGCTTGGAGGTGGGACTAATCACAGATACGCAGTATTTT.

DNA for the CDR3: TGTGCCAGCAGTTTATGGGCCGTACCGGGACAGGGGGCTCAAGGCACTGAAGCTTTCTTT. Amino acids: CASSLWAVPGQGAQGTEAFF. This sequence joins TRBV27 and TRBJ1-1; 12 bases are a match to TRBD1. Trimming at V came to 1 base and at J to 4 bases, leaving 16 bases not matched to a gene. CDR1 MNHEY and CDR2 SMNVEV come from the germline V gene (reference sequence). This CDR3 is 20 amino acids long.

The genes are TRBV5-4 and TRBJ2-2; 7 nucleotides agree with TRBD1. Per the germline V gene, CDR1 is SGHNT and CDR2 is YYREEE (reference sequence). This CDR3 contains 17 residues. V lost 4 bases and J lost 2; bases outside the gene matches: 11. The CDR3 is CASSAFQWTGNTGELFF. In DNA form, the CDR3 reads TGTGCCAGCAGCGCGTTCCAATGGACAGGCAACACCGGGGAGCTGTTTTTT.

The CDR3 DNA is TGTGCCAGCAGCTTAGCAGGGACTAGTAACTACGAGCAGTACTTC. Translating gives CASSLAGTSNYEQYF. The chain recombines TRBV7-2 with TRBJ2-7; 8 bases are a match to TRBD2. The germline V gene encodes CDR1 SGHTA and CDR2 FQGNSA. The CDR3 sequence is 15 residues long. V was clipped by 0 bases and J by 3 bases; unmatched bases: 4.

This chain joins TRBV4-2 and TRBJ2-7, with D perhaps being TRBD1 or TRBD2 (5 bases each). The CDR3 is 15 residues long. Germline CDR1 LGHNA, CDR2 YNFKEQ. V dropped 3 bases and J dropped 6 bases, with 18 bases sitting between them. The CDR3 region is CASSHEQDLGGEQYF. DNA of the CDR3: TGTGCCAGCAGCCATGAACAGGACTTAGGCGGCGAGCAGTACTTC.

This chain links TRBV28 with TRBJ1-4; weak D call: TRBD1 (6 bases). V gave up 7 bases and J gave up 8 bases, with 20 bases separating them. The CDR3 loop spans 15 amino acids. The germline CDR1 and CDR2 sequences are MDHEN and SYDVKM. CDR3: CASTLGGGQKEKLFF. The CDR3 nucleotides read TGTGCCAGCACCCTGGGAGGGGGGCAAAAGGAAAAACTGTTTTTT.

The chain employs TRBV6-1 and TRBJ2-1, with TRBD1 matching over 8 bases. The CDR3 has 13 amino acids. Germline CDR1 MNHNS, CDR2 SASEGT. The ends lost 7 bases at V and 10 bases at J; junction bases unmatched: 9. The CDR3 spells CASKAQGVGEQFF. CDR3 in DNA: TGTGCCAGCAAGGCACAGGGGGTGGGGGAGCAGTTCTTC.

The rearrangement links TRBV25-1 to TRBJ2-7; 10 nucleotides align to TRBD1. The CDR3 contains 18 residues. V lost 2 bases to trimming and J lost 3 bases; unmatched junction nucleotides: 13. Germline loops: CDR1 MGHDK, CDR2 SYGVNS. The DNA for the CDR3 is TGTGCCAGCAGTGAACGCACGGACAGGGGGTGGTCGGGCTACGAGCAGTACTTC. Protein sequence: CASSERTDRGWSGYEQYF.

V and J are TRBV7-9 and TRBJ2-7, with D unclear. The CDR3 sequence is 14 residues long. Germline V gives CDR1 SEHNR, CDR2 FQNEAQ (reference sequence). The ends were cut back, 0 bases at V and 6 bases at J, with 12 bases in the middle. In DNA form, the CDR3 reads TGTGCCAGCAGCTTAGCGGGGTCTACCGGCGAGCAGTACTTC. Amino acids: CASSLAGSTGEQYF.

V is TRBV2 and J is TRBJ2-7, with unresolved D. Germline V CDR1 and CDR2: SNHLY, FYNNEI. CDR3 length: 11 residues. Trimming stripped 7 bases from V and 2 bases from J, with 6 bases between. CDR3 sequence reads: CASTIPYEQYF. CDR3 nucleotide sequence: TGTGCCAGCACTATTCCCTACGAGCAGTACTTC. Using reference TRBV2 and TRBJ2-7 for the parts outside the CDR3, the full variable domain is EPEVTQTPSHQVTQMGQEVILRCVPISNHLYFYWYRQILGQKVEFLVSFYNNEISEKSEIFDDQFSVERPDGSNFTLKIRSTKLEDSAMYFCASTIPYEQYFGPGTRLTVT.

V usage is TRBV28 and J usage is TRBJ2-2; 7 bases match TRBD1. The germline gives CDR1 MDHEN, CDR2 SYDVKM. V shed 6 bases and J 2 bases; nucleotides not matched to a gene: 6. CDR3 length: 15 amino acids. The CDR3, as DNA: TGTGCCAGCAGGCGACAGGGTGGCAACACCGGGGAGCTGTTTTTT. Its translation: CASRRQGGNTGELFF.

The chain links TRBV5-1 to TRBJ2-7; TRBD2 aligns across 12 bases. The CDR3 is 16 residues long. Germline loops: CDR1 SGHRS, CDR2 YFSETQ. Trimming at V came to 4 bases and at J to 5 bases, leaving 10 bases not matched to a gene. CDR3 in amino acids: CASSPGLAGGPDEQYF. The CDR3 DNA reads TGCGCCAGCAGCCCAGGGCTAGCGGGAGGGCCTGACGAGCAGTACTTC.

This clone was recorded only once. The chain uses TRBV7-9 and TRBJ2-7; D is unclear. The CDR3 runs 11 residues. The V gene lost 1 base and the J gene lost 3 bases, with 1 base spanning the gap. Germline V CDR1 and CDR2: SEHNR, FQNEAQ (reference sequence). CDR3 sequence: CASSLVYEQYF. In nucleotides, the CDR3 is TGTGCCAGCAGCTTAGTCTACGAGCAGTACTTC.

This clone was detected only a few times. The rearrangement joins TRBV29-1 to TRBJ2-3; D call uncertain. Germline lookup yields CDR1 SQVTM and CDR2 ANQGSEA. Trimming stripped 0 bases from V and 8 bases from J, with 0 bases between. CDR3 length: 9 amino acids. The CDR3 here is CSVEDTQYF. The DNA for the CDR3 is TGCAGCGTTGAAGATACGCAGTATTTT.

The chain recombines TRBV5-1 with TRBJ2-2; 15 bases are shared with TRBD2. Germline V gives CDR1 SGHRS, CDR2 YFSETQ. The CDR3 length is 18 residues. J was trimmed by 6 bases and V by 5 bases; bases with no gene match: 11. This CDR3 is CASREDGLAGGPPGELFF. The DNA for the CDR3 is TGCGCCAGCAGGGAGGATGGACTAGCGGGAGGGCCCCCCGGGGAGCTGTTTTTT.

The chain uses TRBV19 and TRBJ2-3, with TRBD2 matching 8 bases. V lost 5 bases, J lost 3 bases, and 7 bases stayed unmatched. Germline V lookup: CDR1 LNHDA, CDR2 SQIVND (reference sequence). This CDR3 contains 15 residues. The DNA of the CDR3 is TGTGCCAGTAGTCGTCGTCTAGCGGGTACAGATACGCAGTATTTT. This sequence encodes CASSRRLAGTDTQYF.

The V call is TRBV4-1, the J call TRBJ2-1; tentative D call: TRBD1 (5 bases). Trimming removed 4 bases at V and 3 bases at J, with 22 bases between. CDR1 is MGHRA, CDR2 YSYEKL, per germline. The CDR3 covers 18 residues. The CDR3 is CASSPSTLNVGLYNEQFF. The DNA for the CDR3 is TGCGCCAGCAGCCCCTCTACCCTAAACGTGGGGCTCTACAATGAGCAGTTCTTC.